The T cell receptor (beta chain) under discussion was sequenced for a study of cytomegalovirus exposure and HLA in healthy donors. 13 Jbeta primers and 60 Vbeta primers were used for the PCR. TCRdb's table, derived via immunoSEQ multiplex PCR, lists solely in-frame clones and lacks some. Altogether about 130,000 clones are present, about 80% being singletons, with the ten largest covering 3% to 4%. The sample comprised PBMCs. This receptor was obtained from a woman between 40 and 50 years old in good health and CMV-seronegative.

CDR3 residues: CASSPPGANTEAFF. The DNA for the CDR3 is TGTGCCAGCAGCCCACCAGGGGCCAACACTGAAGCTTTCTTT. This rearrangement joins TRBV13 to TRBJ1-1; D is perhaps TRBD1 (6 bases). Germline V gene lookup returns CDR1 PRHDT and CDR2 FYEKMQ (reference sequence). The CDR3 covers 14 residues. The V end was cut by 5 bases, the J end by 2 bases, with 12 bases between. The full variable domain, its missing parts supplied by reference TRBV13 and TRBJ1-1, is AAGVIQSPRHLIKEKRETATLKCYPIPRHDTVYWYQQGPGQDPQFLISFYEKMQSDKGSIPDRFSAQQFSDYHSELNMSSLELGDSALYFCASSPPGANTEAFFGQGTRLTVV.